The 5 T cell receptor beta chains below come from one sample, sequenced in a study of blood T cell repertoires in COVID-19. Only in-frame clones appear in the TCRdb table, and some are missing; sequencing was by immunoSEQ multiplex PCR. The sample lists 65,000 to 90,000 clones, roughly 84% seen once, with approximately 2.4% in the top ten. Material for sequencing was peripheral blood. The receptor set was obtained from an elderly man with active or convalescent COVID-19.

In its sample, this clone was seen once. The chain links TRBV2 to TRBJ1-5; TRBD1 matches at 7 bases. Per germline, CDR1 SNHLY and CDR2 FYNNEI. With 1 base clipped from V and 6 bases from J, the junction kept 6 bases outside the gene matches. The CDR3 is 15 residues long. The CDR3 sequence is CASSEEGAVGQPQHF. DNA of the CDR3: TGTGCCAGCAGTGAAGAGGGGGCGGTCGGTCAGCCCCAGCATTTT.

This chain joins TRBV18 and TRBJ2-1; no definite D call. Trimming removed 3 bases at V and 0 bases at J, with 9 bases between. In germline, CDR1 is KGHSH, CDR2 LQKENI. CDR3 length: 15 amino acids. CDR3 residues: CASSPPASSYNEQFF. CDR3 DNA: TGTGCCAGCTCACCCCCTGCGAGCTCCTACAATGAGCAGTTCTTC.

The rearrangement uses TRBV19 and TRBJ2-1, with 9 nucleotides matching TRBD2. V lost 9 bases to trimming and J lost 9 bases; unmatched junction nucleotides: 12. Germline V gene data show CDR1 as LNHDA and CDR2 as SQIVND (reference sequence). The CDR3 loop spans 14 amino acids. The CDR3 here is CASRGGLAGSEQFF. The CDR3, as DNA: TGTGCCAGCCGGGGAGGGCTAGCGGGATCTGAGCAGTTCTTC.

The chain uses TRBV5-1 and TRBJ2-5; 12 bases map to TRBD2. The germline CDR1 and CDR2 sequences are SGHRS and YFSETQ. The CDR3 is 15 residues long. V was clipped by 6 bases and J by 1 base; unmatched bases: 4. The CDR3 DNA sequence: TGCGCCAGCACGACTAGCGGGGGACCCCAAGAGACCCAGTACTTC. Amino acids: CASTTSGGPQETQYF.

CDR3 loop: CASSGGTDFNTEAFF. DNA of the CDR3: TGTGCCAGCAGTGGCGGGACGGACTTCAACACTGAAGCTTTCTTT. J is TRBJ1-1 and V is TRBV28; D is perhaps TRBD1 (5 bases). Looked up from germline, CDR1 is MDHEN and CDR2 is SYDVKM. The V end was cut by 5 bases, the J end by 2 bases, with 15 bases between. The CDR3 consists of 15 residues.